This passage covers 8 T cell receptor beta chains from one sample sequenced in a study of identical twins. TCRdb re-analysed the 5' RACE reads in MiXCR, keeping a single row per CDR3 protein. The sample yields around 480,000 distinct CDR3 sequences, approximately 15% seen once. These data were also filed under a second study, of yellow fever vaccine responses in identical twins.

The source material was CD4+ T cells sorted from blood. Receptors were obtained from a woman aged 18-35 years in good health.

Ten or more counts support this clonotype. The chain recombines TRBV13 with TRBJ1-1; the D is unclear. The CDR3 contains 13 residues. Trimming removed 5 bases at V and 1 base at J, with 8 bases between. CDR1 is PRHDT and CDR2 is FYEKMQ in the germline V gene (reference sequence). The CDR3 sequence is CASSRNQNTEAFF. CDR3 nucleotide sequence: TGTGCCAGCAGCCGCAACCAGAACACTGAAGCTTTCTTT.

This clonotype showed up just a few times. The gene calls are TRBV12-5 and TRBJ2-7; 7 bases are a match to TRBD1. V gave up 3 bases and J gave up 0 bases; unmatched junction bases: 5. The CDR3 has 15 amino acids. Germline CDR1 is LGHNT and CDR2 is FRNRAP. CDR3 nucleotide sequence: TGTGCTAGTGGTTTCCGGACAGGAGGCTCCTACGAGCAGTACTTC. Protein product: CASGFRTGGSYEQYF.

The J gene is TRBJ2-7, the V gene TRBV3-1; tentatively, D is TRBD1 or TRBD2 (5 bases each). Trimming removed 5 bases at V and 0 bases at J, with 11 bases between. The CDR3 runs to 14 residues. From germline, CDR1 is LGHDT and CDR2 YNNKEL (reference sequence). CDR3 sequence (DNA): TGTGCCAGCAGCAAATGGGACCGCTCCTACGAGCAGTACTTC. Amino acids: CASSKWDRSYEQYF.

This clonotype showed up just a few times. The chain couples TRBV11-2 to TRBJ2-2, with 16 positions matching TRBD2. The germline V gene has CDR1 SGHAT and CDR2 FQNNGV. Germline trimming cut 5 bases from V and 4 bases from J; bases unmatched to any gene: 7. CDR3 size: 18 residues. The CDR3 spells CASSTGLAGGRGTGELFF. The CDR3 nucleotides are TGTGCCAGCAGCACGGGACTAGCGGGGGGGCGAGGCACCGGGGAGCTGTTTTTT.

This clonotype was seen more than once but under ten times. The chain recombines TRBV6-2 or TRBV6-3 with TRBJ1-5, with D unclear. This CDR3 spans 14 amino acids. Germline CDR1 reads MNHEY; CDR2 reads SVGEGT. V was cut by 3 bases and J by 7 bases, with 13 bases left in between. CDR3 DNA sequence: TGTGCCAGCAGTTATCCGGGGTCGGGGCAGCCCCAGCATTTT. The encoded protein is CASSYPGSGQPQHF.

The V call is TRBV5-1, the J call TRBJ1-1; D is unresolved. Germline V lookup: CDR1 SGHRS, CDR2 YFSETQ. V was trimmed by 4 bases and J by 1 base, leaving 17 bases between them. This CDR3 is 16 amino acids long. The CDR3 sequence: CASSGRIGSGNTEAFF. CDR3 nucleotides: TGCGCCAGCAGCGGCCGAATAGGGAGTGGGAACACTGAAGCTTTCTTT. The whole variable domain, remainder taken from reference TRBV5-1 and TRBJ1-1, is KAGVTQTPRYLIKTRGQQVTLSCSPISGHRSVSWYQQTPGQGLQFLFEYFSETQRNKGNFPGRFSGRQFSNSRSEMNVSTLELGDSALYLCASSGRIGSGNTEAFFGQGTRLTVV.

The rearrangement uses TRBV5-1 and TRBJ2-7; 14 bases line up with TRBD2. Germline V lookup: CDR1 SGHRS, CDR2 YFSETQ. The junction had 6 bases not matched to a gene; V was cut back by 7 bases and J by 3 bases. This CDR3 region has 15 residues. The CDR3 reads CASSGLAGAIYEQYF. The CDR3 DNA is TGCGCCAGCTCGGGACTAGCGGGGGCCATCTACGAGCAGTACTTC. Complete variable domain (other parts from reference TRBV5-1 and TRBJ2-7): KAGVTQTPRYLIKTRGQQVTLSCSPISGHRSVSWYQQTPGQGLQFLFEYFSETQRNKGNFPGRFSGRQFSNSRSEMNVSTLELGDSALYLCASSGLAGAIYEQYFGPGTRLTVT.

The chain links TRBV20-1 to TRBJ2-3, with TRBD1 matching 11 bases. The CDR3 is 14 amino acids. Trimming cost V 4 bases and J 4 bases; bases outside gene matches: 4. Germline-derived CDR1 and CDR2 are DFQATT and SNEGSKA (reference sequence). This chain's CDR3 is CSAKDRGLADTQYF. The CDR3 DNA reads TGCAGTGCTAAGGACAGGGGGCTGGCAGATACGCAGTATTTT.